This TCR beta chain was captured by sequencing in a study of blood T cell repertoires in COVID-19 (dated by TCRdb to the early 2020s). Study-wide context: Samples from collaborators originated in the United States, Italy and Spain and spanned both the acute and convalescent phases of COVID-19. The material from the prospective study consisted of cDNA or gDNA derived from T cells, B-cell-depleted T cells, or PBMCs. Subjects who had been exposed to COVID-19, were actively infected with it, or had recovered from it provided the deeply sampled blood TCRbeta repertoires that made up the dataset. The repertoires were made available in a free public database intended to serve as a resource for research on the immune response to SARS-CoV-2. The samples were drawn from two sources: the first 160 participants of the ongoing ImmuneRACE study, and fewer than 1,500 subjects contributed by 6 global collaborators. A de-identified subject ID, COVID-19 status, age in years and sex were almost always included in the sample metadata. Where available, HLA class I and class II types were obtained from metadata supplied by the sample provider rather than from assay-based typing. General conclusions and limits of the study: The quantity of clinical and demographic metadata differed by source and by participant and was supplied without curation.

The immunoSEQ Assay, a bias-controlled multiplex PCR, was used to amplify TCRbeta CDR3 regions from genomic DNA. Concerning the study's data processing: Within the assay, amplification of reference gene primers was used to estimate how many nucleated cells each sample contained. To quantify the absolute abundance of each unique TCRbeta CDR3 rearrangement, sequence reads were collapsed and filtered. For each sample, productive Simpson clonality was calculated as the square root of Simpson's diversity index across productive rearrangements. The clones in this table, taken by TCRdb from immuneACCESS, are in-frame only. Not every clone is retained; where verified, under half of the shortfall comes from an unresolved V gene, and the cause of the rest is unknown. The V and J calls and clone size come from that table; D and trimming were worked out from the DNA. For this sample the table gives about 75,000 clones, of which roughly 78% were detected only once. The ten biggest clones cover around 5.8% of the sample.

Compared with germline, V lacks 6 bases and J lacks 2 bases; bases without a gene match: 7. The CDR3 numbers 14 residues from cysteine through phenylalanine. Just the 42-base CDR3 DNA is kept, in frame starting at base 1. Based on the germline V gene, the CDR1 and CDR2 sequences are SGHRS and YFSETQ. The collaborating institutions used their own protocols to collect whole blood in K2EDTA tubes. Collaborator samples were shipped for TCRbeta analysis as frozen whole blood, isolated PBMCs, or DNA extracted from either sample type. A note on this clone: The antigen it binds to is not known. Base qualities were left out, and no much larger clone turns up one base away.

This TCR was sampled from a woman of 80 years or more with active or convalescent COVID-19. Here the chain combines TRBV5-1 and TRBJ1-1; 7 bases in the junction line up with TRBD1. The specimen sequenced was peripheral blood. In nucleotides, the sequence is TGCGCCAGCACCCGGGACAGTACTAACACTGAAGCTTTCTTT. It specifies CASTRDSTNTEAFF. With all but the CDR3 taken from the reference TRBV5-1 and TRBJ1-1 genes, the full variable domain is: KAGVTQTPRYLIKTRGQQVTLSCSPISGHRSVSWYQQTPGQGLQFLFEYFSETQRNKGNFPGRFSGRQFSNSRSEMNVSTLELGDSALYLCASTRDSTNTEAFFGQGTRLTVV.